These T cell receptor beta chains were read from a single sample in a study of beta chain features in type 1 diabetes. Clones were sequenced by immunoSEQ multiplex PCR, and TCRdb holds only the in-frame ones, with some missing. The profile shows 850,000 to 900,000 clones, under 20% of them singletons. The specimen was naive CD4+ T cells from blood. The source of these receptors is a woman under 30 in good health. Each CDR3 is given with its conserved first and last residue. D genes are given only for firm matches. Expanded clones are given a class, and other clones once, few, many or no size at all.

>TRBJ2-3|TRBD2|few|TRBV5-1|16
TGCGCCAGCAGCTTGGGACTAGCGGCAGGCACAGATACGCAGTATTTT
CASSLGLAAGTDTQYF
>TRBJ2-2|-|-|TRBV19|15
TGTGCCAGTAGCGACGGGGGCGGCCTGGCCGGGGAGCTGTTTTTT
CASSDGGGLAGELFF
>TRBJ1-2|-|few|TRBV4-3|15
TGCGCCAGCAGCGATAAGATCGGGGGATTATATGGCTACACCTTC
CASSDKIGGLYGYTF
>TRBJ2-4|-|-|TRBV7-9|16
TGTGCCAGCAGCTTAGTCCCCTACCTCGCCAAAAACATTCAGTACTTC
CASSLVPYLAKNIQYF
>TRBJ2-5|TRBD2|few|TRBV28|17
TGTGCCAGCAGGACCGGGACTAGCGGGAGGCGCCAAGAGACCCAGTACTTC
CASRTGTSGRRQETQYF
>TRBJ2-1|TRBD2|-|TRBV5-1|16
TGCGCCAGCAGCTATCCGGGACTAGCGGACTACAATGAGCAGTTCTTC
CASSYPGLADYNEQFF
>TRBJ2-1|-|-|TRBV5-6|12
-
CARQGYYCEQFF
>TRBJ2-1|-|-|TRBV7-2|13
TGTGCCAGCAGCTTAGATCGGGTTTCCCAGCAGTTCTTC
CASSLDRVSQQFF
>TRBJ1-4|-|-|TRBV7-2|14
TGTGCCAGCAGCTTGGGAGCAACTAATGAAAAACTGTTTTTT
CASSLGATNEKLFF
>TRBJ2-1|TRBD2|-|TRBV5-4|17
TGTGCCAGCAGCTCCCCAACGGGACTAGCGAGGTATGATGAGCAGTTCTTC
CASSSPTGLARYDEQFF
>TRBJ1-2|-|-|TRBV28|12
TGTGCCAGCAGTTCTTCAGGGTATGGCTACACCTTC
CASSSSGYGYTF
>TRBJ2-5|-|few|TRBV23-1|14
TGCGCCAGCAGCCTGAACCGGGGCTTGCGGACCCAGTACTTC
CASSLNRGLRTQYF
>TRBJ2-5|-|-|TRBV7-9|11
TGTGCCAGCAGCTTAATGGAAACCCAGTACTTC
CASSLMETQYF
>TRBJ1-2|-|few|TRBV7-9|15
TGTGCCAGCACCTTCGGCTACAGGGAGAACTATGGCTACACCTTC
CASTFGYRENYGYTF
>TRBJ2-1|-|few|TRBV28|13
TGTGCCAGCAGTTTAAGCGGATACAATGAGCAGTTCTTC
CASSLSGYNEQFF
>TRBJ2-7|-|-|TRBV19|13
TGTGCCAGTAGGAAGACGGATCACTACGAGCAGTACTTC
CASRKTDHYEQYF
>TRBJ2-1|-|few|TRBV7-2|12
TGTGCCAGCAGCTTAGCGAGGTATGAGCAGTTCTTC
CASSLARYEQFF